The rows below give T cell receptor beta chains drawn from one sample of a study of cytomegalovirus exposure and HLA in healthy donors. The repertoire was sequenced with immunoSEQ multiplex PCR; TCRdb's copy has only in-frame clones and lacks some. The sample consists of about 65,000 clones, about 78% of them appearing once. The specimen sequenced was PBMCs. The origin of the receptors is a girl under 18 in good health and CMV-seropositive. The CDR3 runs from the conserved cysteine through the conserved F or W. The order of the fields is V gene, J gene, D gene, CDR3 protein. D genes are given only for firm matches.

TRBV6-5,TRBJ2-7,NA,CASSTGYEQYF
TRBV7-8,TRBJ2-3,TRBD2,CASSPGLAGAHLLDTQYF
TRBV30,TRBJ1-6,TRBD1,CAWRDRGNSPLHF
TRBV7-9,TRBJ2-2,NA,CASSGQGGTGELFF
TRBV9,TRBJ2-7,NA,CASSVGAGLGYEQYF
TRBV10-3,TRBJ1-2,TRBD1,CAISESDSGTGADGYTF
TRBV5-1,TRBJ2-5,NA,CASSPTGRETQYF
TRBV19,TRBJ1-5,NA,CASSGQSNQPQHF
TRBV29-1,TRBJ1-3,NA,CSVGGRASGTIYF
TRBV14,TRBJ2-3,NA,CASSHGVVGTQYF
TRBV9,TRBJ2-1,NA,CASSPYPSSYNEQFF
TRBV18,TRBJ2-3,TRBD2,CASCEAGGGTDTQYF
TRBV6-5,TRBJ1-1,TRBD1,CASSHRDRENTEAFF
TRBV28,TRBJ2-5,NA,CASSSEETQYF
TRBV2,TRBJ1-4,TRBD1,CASSEGAGTGKCF
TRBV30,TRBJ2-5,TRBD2,CAWSPRGALQETQYF
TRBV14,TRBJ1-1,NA,CASSPRLNTEAFF
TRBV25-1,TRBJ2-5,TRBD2,CASEVWREGGETQYF
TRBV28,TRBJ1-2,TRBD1,CASMPGGPYGYTF
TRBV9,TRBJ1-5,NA,CASSVDVQNQPQHF
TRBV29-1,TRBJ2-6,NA,CSVEQRGSGANVLTF
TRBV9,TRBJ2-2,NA,CASRRTTGELFF
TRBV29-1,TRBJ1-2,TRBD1,CSVELRGIGQGRGYTF
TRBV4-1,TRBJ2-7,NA,CASSQDLQWGGFYEQYF
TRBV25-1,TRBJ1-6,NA,CANTGGPLHF
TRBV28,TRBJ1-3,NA,CATLTLSGNTIYF
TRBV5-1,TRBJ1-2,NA,CASSPQGSLYGYTF
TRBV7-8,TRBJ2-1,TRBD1,CASSFDRGYNEQFF
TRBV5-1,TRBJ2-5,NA,CASSRVNGQLVQETQYF
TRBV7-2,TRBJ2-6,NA,CASSSDSSGANVLTF
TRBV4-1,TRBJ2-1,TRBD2,CASSQGRGGRYNEQFF
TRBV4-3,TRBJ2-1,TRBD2,CASSQGQTSGANEQFF
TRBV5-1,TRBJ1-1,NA,CASSLGQAGDTEAFF
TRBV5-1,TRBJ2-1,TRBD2,CASSLTSGRGINEQFF
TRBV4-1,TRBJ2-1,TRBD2,CASSLSSSGGTDEQFF
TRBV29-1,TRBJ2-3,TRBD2,CSVAGRAKDTQYF
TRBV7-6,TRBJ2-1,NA,CASSPDLVRSPPYNEQFF
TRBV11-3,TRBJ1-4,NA,CASSRQEKLFF
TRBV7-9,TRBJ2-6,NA,CASSLVGGGANVLTF
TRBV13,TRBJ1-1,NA,CASRPRTAQNTEAFF
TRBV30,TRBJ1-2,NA,CAWTPRTETGYTF
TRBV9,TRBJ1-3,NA,CASSVWEYPGNTIYF
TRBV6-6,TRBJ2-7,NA,CASSPPLLTYEQYF
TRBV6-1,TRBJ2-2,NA,CASSDQVKGELFF
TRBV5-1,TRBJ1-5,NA,CASSAGGSNQPQHF
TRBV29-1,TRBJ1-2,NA,CSVVGRANYGYTF